This T cell receptor beta chain was captured in a study of cytomegalovirus exposure and HLA in healthy donors. Whole-study results and caveats: Researchers reported in a later analysis that common viral pathogens appeared linked to several top clusters. It was taken for granted in presence/absence analyses that sequencing depth across donors was roughly uniform. Researchers counted approximately 160 TCR beta chains as cytomegalovirus-associated. Using a false discovery rate of 0.05, a later analysis showed that 16,951 TCR beta sequences were associated with HLA alleles.

The CDR3 is 15 amino acids. From germline, CDR1 is SNHLY and CDR2 FYNNEI. Trimming at V came to 6 bases and at J to 1 base, leaving 5 bases not matched to a gene. PCR used 60 Vbeta primers and 13 Jbeta primers. Sequencing used immunoSEQ multiplex PCR; TCRdb keeps in-frame clones, though not all of them. Among around 150,000 clones listed, 60% to 80% were seen once. Comments on this clone: Its target is not known.

Material: PBMCs. This sequence originates from a man aged 45-65 years in good health and CMV-seropositive. This chain uses TRBV2 with TRBJ2-4; 8 bases agree with TRBD1. The CDR3 spells CASRTGAGAKNIQYF. In DNA form, the CDR3 reads TGTGCCAGCAGGACAGGGGCCGGGGCCAAAAACATTCAGTACTTC.